This T cell receptor beta chain comes out of a study of monozygotic twins with cystic fibrosis. The V gene's germline CDR1 is SGHRS and CDR2 YFSETQ. Trimming removed 0 bases at V and 3 bases at J, with 6 bases between. The CDR3 covers 13 residues. On this clone: Other DNA variants within this sample encode the same CDR3.

The method was immunoSEQ multiplex PCR; TCRdb's version includes in-frame clones alone and lacks a portion of them. The sample includes some 17,000 clones, around 96% of them seen just once. The sample was blood. The chain has TRBV5-1 and TRBJ1-1; TRBD1 is a possible D gene (6 bases). This sequence originates from a girl aged 2-10 years with cystic fibrosis. The CDR3 DNA reads as TGCGCCAGCAGCTTGGCAGGGGACACTGAAGCTTTCTTT. This sequence encodes CASSLAGDTEAFF.